This TCR beta chain was profiled in a study of cytomegalovirus exposure and HLA in healthy donors. CDR1 is MNHEY, CDR2 SVGAGI, per germline. The CDR3 length is 15 residues. V was cut by 0 bases and J by 1 base, with 10 bases left in between. Notes on the study in general: As was reported, the HLA-A and HLA-B alleles of most subjects were accurately predicted from TCR beta sequences. Around 18,000 TCR beta sequences were associated with HLA alleles at 0.05 false discovery rate in a later analysis. Roughly uniform sequencing depth across donors was assumed, possibly incorrectly. DRB1 had the most TCR associations and HLA-C the fewest, a later analysis found, with rates varying by HLA locus.

Concerning this clone itself: Its matching antigen is unknown.

The PCR was carried out with 60 Vbeta primers and 13 Jbeta primers. The data were produced by immunoSEQ multiplex PCR, yet TCRdb's version contains in-frame clones alone and is incomplete. This sample has 160,000 or so clones; nearly 80% occur once, and the top ten carry around a tenth. This rearrangement joins TRBV6-5 to TRBJ2-7; the D gene is possibly TRBD1 (5 bases). The sequencing sample was made of PBMCs. This clonotype was sampled from a man younger than 30 in good health and CMV-seropositive. CDR3 loop: CASSYSGAYSYEQYF. The CDR3 DNA is TGTGCCAGCAGTTACTCAGGGGCGTATTCCTACGAGCAGTACTTC.